These 13 T cell receptor beta chains originate from one sample sequenced in a study of shared clonotypes between healthy human individuals. Using immunoSEQ multiplex PCR, the repertoire was profiled, and TCRdb retains in-frame clones only, with some absent. The sample records hundreds of thousands of clones, under 80% being singletons. Sequenced: memory CD4+ T cells sorted from blood. As to subset: CD45RA-negative fraction. The source of these receptors is a woman under 40 in good health.

The chain carries TRBV19 and TRBJ2-6; 8 bases map to TRBD2. After removal of 8 bases from V and 2 bases from J, the junction contained 17 bases not matched to a gene. Germline assignment: CDR1 LNHDA and CDR2 SQIVND (reference sequence). The CDR3 runs to 19 residues. The CDR3 here is CASQKYSPGAGAGANVLTF. The CDR3 DNA reads TGTGCCAGTCAGAAATATTCTCCGGGAGCGGGGGCTGGGGCCAACGTCCTGACTTTC.

This rearrangement joins TRBV9 to TRBJ2-1, with D tentatively TRBD2 (5 bases). CDR1 is SGDLS, CDR2 YYNGEE, per germline. Trimming pared 1 base from V and 6 bases from J, leaving 17 bases between. The CDR3 spans 16 residues. DNA for the CDR3: TGTGCCAGCAGCGTATCTCCCCGAAGAGGGTCCAATGAGCAGTTCTTC. Translating gives CASSVSPRRGSNEQFF.

The chain has TRBV5-3 and TRBJ2-7; 8 positions agree with TRBD1. TRBV5-3 is marked as an open reading frame, function uncertain. The V and J ends lost 3 bases and 7 bases, in that order; junction bases with no gene match: 12. The CDR3 has 15 amino acids. CDR3 in amino acids: CARSSPGQDIMEQYF. CDR3 bases: TGTGCCAGAAGCTCGCCGGGACAGGACATTATGGAGCAGTACTTC.

This clone was found once. The chain is built from TRBV12-5 and TRBJ2-2; no firm D call. The length of the CDR3 is 13 residues. The ends were cut back, 4 bases at V and 6 bases at J, with 9 bases in the middle. CDR1 and CDR2 (germline): LGHNT, FRNRAP. In DNA, the CDR3 is TGTGCTAGTGGTTCAGGACCGTCCGGGGAGCTGTTTTTT. Protein sequence: CASGSGPSGELFF.

V and J are TRBV11-2 and TRBJ2-3; a weak D match, TRBD2 (7 bases). Germline CDR1 is SGHAT and CDR2 is FQNNGV. The CDR3 runs 17 residues. V lost 3 bases and J 5 bases, leaving 21 bases between the germline ends. This CDR3 is CASSLRGAGDPRDTQYF. In DNA, the CDR3 is TGTGCCAGCAGCTTGAGGGGGGCGGGAGACCCGAGAGATACGCAGTATTTT.

The V and J genes are TRBV28 and TRBJ2-3, with a tentative D call TRBD2 (5 bases). V gave up 5 bases and J gave up 1 base, with 13 bases separating them. Germline CDR1 is MDHEN and CDR2 is SYDVKM. This CDR3 has 15 amino acids. For the CDR3, the DNA is TGTGCCAGCAGTCCGACTGGGCGGGGCACAGATACGCAGTATTTT. Its translation is CASSPTGRGTDTQYF. The full variable domain, in which reference TRBV28 and TRBJ2-3 provide the parts outside the CDR3, is DVKVTQSSRYLVKRTGEKVFLECVQDMDHENMFWYRQDPGLGLRLIYFSYDVKMKEKGDIPEGYSVSREKKERFSLILESASTNQTSMYLCASSPTGRGTDTQYFGPGTRLTVL.

This clone was counted only a few times. The CDR3 loop is CAISEFPNGGNQPQHF. The CDR3 DNA follows: TGTGCCATCAGTGAGTTTCCCAACGGTGGCAATCAGCCCCAGCATTTT. V is TRBV10-3 and J is TRBJ1-5; the D is unclear. Trimming shortened V by 1 base and J by 2 bases, and 12 bases separated the two germline ends. The CDR3 loop spans 16 amino acids. Germline values: CDR1 ENHRY, CDR2 SYGVKD.

J is TRBJ1-1 and V is TRBV10-2; tentative D call: TRBD1 (5 bases). This CDR3 is 14 amino acids long. The germline V gene encodes CDR1 WSHSY and CDR2 SAAADI. Between the trimmed V and J ends, which lost 1 base and 5 bases, there was a span of 11 bases. Here the CDR3 reads CASSELGGFTEAFF. The DNA for the CDR3 is TGCGCCAGCAGTGAGTTGGGGGGATTTACTGAAGCTTTCTTT.

In this sample, this clone turned up a few times. The chain employs TRBV18 and TRBJ2-5; D remains ambiguous. The CDR3 runs 12 residues. Trimming left V 5 bases short and J 4 bases short, with 8 bases between. Germline-derived CDR1 and CDR2 are KGHSH and LQKENI. The CDR3 DNA reads as TGTGCCAGCTCAAGCCCCTTAGAGACCCAGTACTTC. Its translation: CASSSPLETQYF. The full variable domain, its missing parts supplied by reference TRBV18 and TRBJ2-5, is NAGVMQNPRHLVRRRGQEARLRCSPMKGHSHVYWYRQLPEEGLKFMVYLQKENIIDESGMPKERFSAEFPKEGPSILRIQQVVRGDSAAYFCASSSPLETQYFGPGTRLLVL.

Details on this clone: Other DNA sequences from this sample encode an identical CDR3 as well. J is TRBJ1-1 and V is TRBV15, with D perhaps matching TRBD1 (5 bases). CDR3 size: 15 residues. Germline values: CDR1 LNHNV, CDR2 YYDKDF (reference sequence). V shed 1 base and J shed 1 base, with 10 bases lying between them. Here the CDR3 reads CATSRGGTANTEAFF. Written as DNA, the CDR3 is TGTGCCACCAGCAGAGGTGGGACGGCGAACACTGAAGCTTTCTTT.

The genes are TRBV5-4 and TRBJ2-3; 9 nucleotides agree with TRBD2. Germline assignment: CDR1 SGHNT and CDR2 YYREEE (reference sequence). With V trimmed by 0 bases and J by 7 bases, 9 bases remained unmatched. CDR3 length: 16 residues. Written as DNA, the CDR3 is TGTGCCAGCAGCTTGGCCGGGACTAGCCGACCTAATACGCAGTATTTT. It is translated as CASSLAGTSRPNTQYF. Full variable domain (outside the CDR3, taken from reference TRBV5-4 and TRBJ2-3): ETGVTQSPTHLIKTRGQQVTLRCSSQSGHNTVSWYQQALGQGPQFIFQYYREEENGRGNFPPRFSGLQFPNYSSELNVNALELDDSALYLCASSLAGTSRPNTQYFGPGTRLTVL.

The chain joins TRBV6-5 to TRBJ1-1; TRBD1 aligns across 8 bases. Germline V CDR1 and CDR2: MNHEY, SVGAGI. This CDR3 region has 14 residues. Trimming at V came to 10 bases and at J to 1 base, leaving 8 bases not matched to a gene. The CDR3 region has the DNA TGTGCCATCAGAGGTGGACAGGGGAACACTGAAGCTTTCTTT. Translating gives CAIRGGQGNTEAFF.

V is TRBV25-1 and J is TRBJ1-5; 10 positions match TRBD1. The V gene end was trimmed by 3 bases and the J gene end by 1 base; junction bases not matched to a gene: 6. The CDR3 sequence is 17 residues long. CDR1 and CDR2 (germline): MGHDK, SYGVNS. The CDR3 protein is CASSEGTGAKSNQPQHF. In DNA form, the CDR3 reads TGTGCCAGCAGTGAGGGGACAGGGGCGAAGAGCAATCAGCCCCAGCATTTT.